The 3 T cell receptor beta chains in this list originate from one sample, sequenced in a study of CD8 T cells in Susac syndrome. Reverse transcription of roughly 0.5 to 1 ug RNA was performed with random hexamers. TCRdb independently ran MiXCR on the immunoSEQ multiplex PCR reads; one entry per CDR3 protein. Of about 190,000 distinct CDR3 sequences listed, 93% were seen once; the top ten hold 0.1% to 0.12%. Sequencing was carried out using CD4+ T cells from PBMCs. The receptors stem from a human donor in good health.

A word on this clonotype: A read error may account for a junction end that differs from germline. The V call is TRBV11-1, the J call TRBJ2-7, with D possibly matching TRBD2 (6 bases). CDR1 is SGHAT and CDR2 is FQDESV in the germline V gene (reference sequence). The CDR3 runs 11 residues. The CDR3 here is CASSRSGTPLF. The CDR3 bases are TGTGCCAGCAGCCGAAGTGGGACTCCCCTCTTC.

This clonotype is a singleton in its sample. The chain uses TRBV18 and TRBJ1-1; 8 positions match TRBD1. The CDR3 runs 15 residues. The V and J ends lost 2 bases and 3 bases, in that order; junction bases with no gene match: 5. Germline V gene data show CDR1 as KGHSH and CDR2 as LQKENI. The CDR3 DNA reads TGTGCCAGCTCACCAACGACAGGGGCGGACACTGAAGCTTTCTTT. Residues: CASSPTTGADTEAFF.

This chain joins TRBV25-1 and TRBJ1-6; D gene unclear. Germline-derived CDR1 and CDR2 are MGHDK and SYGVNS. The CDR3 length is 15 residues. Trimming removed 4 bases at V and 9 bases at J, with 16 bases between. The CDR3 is CASSGAGPAGSPLHF. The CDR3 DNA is TGTGCCAGCAGTGGGGCCGGGCCTGCAGGTTCACCCCTCCACTTT.